These 21 T cell receptor beta chains originate from one sample sequenced in a study of ipilimumab plus nivolumab after autologous stem cell transplantation. Data came from immunoSEQ multiplex PCR; TCRdb stores just in-frame clones and leaves some out. This sample carries roughly 9,800 clones, roughly three quarters of them seen once, and the ten largest clones take 15% to 20%. This material consisted of PBMCs, taken in a trial of ipilimumab plus nivolumab as post-transplant consolidation. Every receptor here comes from a female donor with multiple myeloma.

The rearrangement joins TRBV10-3 to TRBJ1-3; D remains ambiguous. This CDR3 is built from 14 residues. Trimming left V 4 bases short and J 2 bases short, with 9 bases between. Germline loops: CDR1 ENHRY, CDR2 SYGVKD. The DNA for the CDR3 is TGTGCCATCAGTGTTGGGCCACCTGGAAACACCATATATTTT. It yields the protein CAISVGPPGNTIYF.

The chain employs TRBV5-8 and TRBJ2-3; D uncertain. Germline V gene lookup returns CDR1 SGHTS and CDR2 YDEGEE. CDR3 length equals 12 residues. V shed 6 bases and J shed 1 base, with 6 bases lying between them. The DNA of the CDR3 is TGTGCCAGCACCCTGGGCACAGATACGCAGTATTTT. Amino acids: CASTLGTDTQYF.

The chain recombines TRBV5-6 with TRBJ2-1; TRBD1 aligns across 12 bases. Trimming removed 2 bases from V and 6 bases from J; junction bases left unmatched: 6. The V gene's germline CDR1 is SGHDT and CDR2 YYEEEE. This CDR3 spans 16 amino acids. Here the CDR3 DNA reads TGTGCCAGCAGCTTACCGGGACAGGGGGCGACCAATGAGCAGTTCTTC. The encoded protein is CASSLPGQGATNEQFF.

J is TRBJ2-7 and V is TRBV4-2, with D perhaps being TRBD1 or TRBD2 (5 bases each). Trimming cost V 5 bases and J 2 bases, with 13 bases left between them. Germline CDR1 is LGHNA and CDR2 is YNFKEQ. The CDR3 runs 14 residues. The CDR3: CASSAARGTYEQYF. The CDR3 nucleotides read TGTGCCAGCAGCGCAGCGAGGGGAACCTACGAGCAGTACTTC.

This sequence joins TRBV5-6 and TRBJ1-4; 11 nucleotides line up with TRBD1. The CDR3 is made up of 16 amino acids. V lost 0 bases to trimming and J lost 7 bases; unmatched junction nucleotides: 5. The germline CDR1 and CDR2 sequences are SGHDT and YYEEEE. In DNA form, the CDR3 reads TGTGCCAGCAGCTTGGTGGACAGGGGGCGCGGTGAAAAACTGTTTTTT. Protein sequence: CASSLVDRGRGEKLFF.

The rearrangement links TRBV11-1 to TRBJ1-2; D is uncertain. This CDR3 contains 15 residues. Germline CDR1 reads SGHAT; CDR2 reads FQDESV (reference sequence). The ends were cut back, 2 bases at V and 2 bases at J, with 12 bases in the middle. CDR3 DNA: TGTGCCAGCAGCTTAATGAGTTCGGACAACTATGGCTACACCTTC. Protein product: CASSLMSSDNYGYTF.

The table lists this clone with a count of one. The J gene is TRBJ2-3, the V gene TRBV5-4, with 9 bases identical to TRBD2. From germline, CDR1 is SGHNT and CDR2 YYREEE (reference sequence). This CDR3 has 16 amino acids. Trimming took 0 bases from V and 2 from J; bases not matched to a gene: 4. CDR3 bases: TGTGCCAGCAGCTTGGCGGTAGCGGGAGCCACAGATACGCAGTATTTT. This sequence encodes CASSLAVAGATDTQYF.

Only one count was recorded for this clone. The rearrangement joins TRBV28 to TRBJ2-6; maybe TRBD1 (5 bases). Germline CDR1 and CDR2: MDHEN and SYDVKM. This CDR3 has 17 amino acids. Deletions cut 5 bases from V and 5 bases from J, with 19 bases between. The DNA for the CDR3 is TGTGCCAGCAGTCGCGTACGGACACAAAGTCGGGCCAACGTCCTGACTTTC. Its translation is CASSRVRTQSRANVLTF.

The chain joins TRBV5-1 to TRBJ1-1; a possible D gene is TRBD1 (5 bases). The V end was cut by 6 bases, the J end by 0 bases, with 12 bases between. Germline assignment: CDR1 SGHRS and CDR2 YFSETQ. This CDR3 spans 14 amino acids. The CDR3 region has the DNA TGCGCCAGCAAATCACGACAGTTGAACACTGAAGCTTTCTTT. It translates to CASKSRQLNTEAFF.

This chain uses TRBV6-1 with TRBJ2-1; TRBD2 matches 7 bases. The trim removed 2 bases at V and 7 bases at J, leaving 8 bases unmatched. The CDR3 sequence is 15 residues long. The germline V gene has CDR1 MNHNS and CDR2 SASEGT. For the CDR3, the DNA is TGTGCCAGCAGTGAACTGGGGCTAGCGGCAAATGAGCAGTTCTTC. This sequence encodes CASSELGLAANEQFF.

In this sample, this clone turned up once. This chain connects TRBV2 to TRBJ2-5; 8 bases are a match to TRBD2. The germline CDR1 and CDR2 sequences are SNHLY and FYNNEI. This CDR3 comprises 16 residues. The V and J ends lost 11 bases and 2 bases, in that order; junction bases with no gene match: 16. The CDR3 here is CASKPGTTSVQETQYF. DNA of the CDR3: TGTGCCTCCAAACCAGGAACGACTAGCGTACAAGAGACCCAGTACTTC.

The V and J genes are TRBV2 and TRBJ1-3; D gene unclear. Looked up from germline, CDR1 is SNHLY and CDR2 is FYNNEI. Trimming cost V 3 bases and J 0 bases, with 9 bases left between them. This CDR3 is 15 amino acids long. The CDR3: CASSDQAASGNTIYF. CDR3 coding DNA: TGTGCCAGCAGTGATCAGGCAGCCTCTGGAAACACCATATATTTT.

Notes on this clone: This sample also contains other DNA sequences that code for the same CDR3. This chain links TRBV28 with TRBJ2-3; D remains ambiguous. CDR1 MDHEN and CDR2 SYDVKM come from the germline V gene. The CDR3 extends over 15 amino acids. V lost 2 bases and J 6 bases, leaving 15 bases between the germline ends. CDR3 nucleotides: TGTGCCAGCAGTTTACCCTCATCGTTGACGGATACGCAGTATTTT. Its protein is CASSLPSSLTDTQYF.

The gene calls are TRBV9 and TRBJ2-7; no definite D call. The germline V and J ends were trimmed by 3 bases and 1 base, with 8 bases remaining between them. The CDR3 sequence is 13 residues long. The germline gives CDR1 SGDLS, CDR2 YYNGEE. The CDR3 coding sequence is TGTGCCAGCAGCGACGGAGTATCCTACGAGCAGTACTTC. The encoded protein is CASSDGVSYEQYF.

By share of the sample, this clone is medium-sized (0.01 to 0.1%). The rearrangement links TRBV19 to TRBJ1-2; perhaps TRBD1 as D (5 bases). Trimming shortened V by 7 bases and J by 5 bases, and 17 bases separated the two germline ends. The CDR3 spans 14 residues. In germline, CDR1 is LNHDA, CDR2 SQIVND (reference sequence). The CDR3 spells CASNSQPGGYGYTF. CDR3 bases: TGTGCCAGTAATAGCCAGCCGGGGGGATATGGCTACACCTTC.

This clone was seen a single time. This chain connects TRBV6-5 to TRBJ2-1, with 9 bases lining up with TRBD2. Germline CDR1 reads MNHEY; CDR2 reads SVGAGI. Trimming at V came to 0 bases and at J to 9 bases, leaving 9 bases not matched to a gene. The CDR3 runs 16 residues. The CDR3 loop is CASSYSSAGGRTEQFF. In DNA, the CDR3 is TGTGCCAGCAGTTACTCCTCCGCGGGAGGGCGTACTGAGCAGTTCTTC.

This clone was detected only once. This chain connects TRBV30 to TRBJ1-1; TRBD1 matches 10 bases. Germline CDR1 reads GTSNPN; CDR2 reads SVGIG (reference sequence). V dropped 5 bases and J dropped 8; count of bases not matched to a gene: 2. There are 11 residues in the CDR3. The CDR3 is CAWGTGVEAFF. The CDR3 DNA reads TGTGCCTGGGGGACAGGGGTGGAAGCTTTCTTT.

The table lists this clone with a few counts. The rearrangement uses TRBV6-1 and TRBJ2-7; 7 bases map to TRBD1. Germline V CDR1 and CDR2: MNHNS, SASEGT. The CDR3 covers 12 residues. V shed 6 bases and J 10 bases; nucleotides not matched to a gene: 9. The DNA of the CDR3 is TGTGCCAGCAGGGAGACAGGGCTCCCTCAGTACTTC. Amino acids: CASRETGLPQYF.

CDR3 sequence (DNA): TGCGCCAGCAGCCAAGACGTGAGGAAGAACACTGAAGCTTTCTTT. Encoded protein: CASSQDVRKNTEAFF. The chain uses TRBV4-3 and TRBJ1-1; D ambiguous. Deletions cut 0 bases from V and 1 base from J, with 9 bases between. CDR1 and CDR2 (germline): LGHNA, YSLEER. There are 15 residues in the CDR3.

V and J are TRBV7-9 and TRBJ1-3; 7 bases match TRBD1. The CDR3 length is 16 residues. V dropped 5 bases and J dropped 4; count of bases not matched to a gene: 11. Germline assignment: CDR1 SEHNR and CDR2 FQNEAQ (reference sequence). The CDR3 sequence is CASSLPLGTAGNTIYF. In DNA, the CDR3 is TGTGCCAGCAGCCTCCCTTTGGGGACAGCCGGAAACACCATATATTTT.

This clone counts as medium-sized. CDR3 sequence reads: CASSRDRGFNTEAFF. CDR3 coding DNA: TGTGCCAGCAGCCGAGACAGGGGTTTTAACACTGAAGCTTTCTTT. This sequence joins TRBV28 and TRBJ1-1, with 8 nucleotides matching TRBD1. Germline V gene lookup returns CDR1 MDHEN and CDR2 SYDVKM. The CDR3 has 15 amino acids. V lost 6 bases, J lost 2 bases, and 8 bases stayed unmatched.